This T cell receptor (beta chain) was recovered during a study of blood T cell repertoires in COVID-19. From germline, CDR1 is SGHDT and CDR2 YYEEEE. This CDR3 has 12 residues. As regards this clone: One end of the junction varies from germline; a read error may be responsible.

The table came from immunoSEQ multiplex PCR; TCRdb's copy has only in-frame clones and leaves some out. The table lists roughly 100,000 clones, approximately 80% of them singletons. The chain joins TRBV5-6 to TRBJ2-1; possibly TRBD2 for D (6 bases). The clonotype originates from a man between 65 and 85 years old with active or convalescent COVID-19. Material for sequencing was peripheral blood. The CDR3 sequence: CASSPYGREGVF. CDR3 sequence (DNA): TGTGCCAGCAGCCCCTACGGGCGGGAAGGGGTCTTC.